This is a list of T cell receptor beta chains from one sample in a study of blood T cell repertoires in COVID-19. Some clones are missing from TCRdb's copy, which holds only in-frame ones; the method was immunoSEQ multiplex PCR. In the table there are under 300,000 clones, 88% of which are singletons. The sample taken for sequencing was peripheral blood. The receptors were gathered from a woman aged 40 to 50 who had recovered from COVID-19. Both conserved end residues are part of each CDR3. D genes are given only for firm matches. Rows give clone size only sometimes, using once, few, many, or a class for an expanded clone.

CASSLGRRELGFF,TGTGCCAGCAGCTTAGGTCGACGGGAGTTGGGGTTCTTC,TRBV7-2,TRBJ2-1,-,-
CAESFMNTEAFF,TGTGCCGAGTCCTTCATGAACACTGAAGCTTTCTTT,TRBV7-2,TRBJ1-1,-,-
CASSYSGAYNEQFF,TGTGCCAGCAGCTATAGCGGAGCATACAATGAGCAGTTCTTC,TRBV5-4,TRBJ2-1,-,few
CASNPGNQPQHF,TGTGCCAGCAACCCGGGAAATCAGCCCCAGCATTTT,TRBV12-3/TRBV12-4,TRBJ1-5,-,-
CASSPGLAGIRDEQFF,TGTGCCAGCAGCCCAGGACTAGCGGGAATTAGGGATGAGCAGTTCTTC,TRBV4-2,TRBJ2-1,TRBD2,-
CASSIGQFGNTIYF,TGTGCCAGTAGTATAGGACAGTTTGGAAACACCATATATTTT,TRBV19,TRBJ1-3,-,-
CASSPRTGSTDTQYF,TGTGCCAGCAGCCCCCGGACGGGAAGCACAGATACGCAGTATTTT,TRBV7-9,TRBJ2-3,-,-
CASSPAGGNEQFF,TGTGCCAGCAGCCCAGCGGGAGGAAATGAGCAGTTCTTC,TRBV3-1/TRBV3-2,TRBJ2-1,TRBD2,-
CASSPELSNQPQHF,TGTGCCAGCAGCCCCGAGCTTAGCAATCAGCCCCAGCATTTT,TRBV7-9,TRBJ1-5,-,-
CASSPGLTPSGANVLTF,TGTGCCAGCAGTCCCGGACTGACCCCCTCTGGGGCCAACGTCCTGACTTTC,TRBV27,TRBJ2-6,-,few
CARSFGAGELFF,TGTGCCAGAAGCTTTGGAGCCGGGGAGCTGTTTTTT,TRBV5-3,TRBJ2-2,-,-
CASSQELNNEQFF,TGCGCCAGCAGCCAAGAACTAAACAATGAGCAGTTCTTC,TRBV4-3,TRBJ2-1,-,once
CASSSAGRTNTGELFF,TGTGCCAGCAGCTCCGCTGGGAGGACGAACACCGGGGAGCTGTTTTTT,TRBV11-3,TRBJ2-2,-,-
CASSPGGTGALEAFF,TGTGCCAGCTCACCAGGGGGGACAGGGGCTTTGGAAGCTTTCTTT,TRBV18,TRBJ1-1,TRBD1,-
CASSQDLWEGSAGELFF,TGCGCCAGCAGCCAAGATTTGTGGGAGGGGTCGGCCGGGGAGCTGTTTTTT,TRBV4-3,TRBJ2-2,TRBD2,-
CASREIMNTEAFF,TGTGCCAGCAGAGAGATCATGAACACTGAAGCTTTCTTT,TRBV2,TRBJ1-1,-,-
CASSRSSGGLPGDQPQHF,TGTGCCAGCAGCCGGTCCTCTGGGGGACTACCAGGGGATCAGCCCCAGCATTTT,TRBV7-2,TRBJ1-5,-,-
CASLRDRVKETQYF,TGTGCCAGCCTCCGGGACAGGGTTAAAGAGACCCAGTACTTC,TRBV6-5,TRBJ2-5,TRBD1,-
CASSVVRPDEQFF,TGTGCCAGCAGCGTGGTCCGTCCGGATGAGCAGTTCTTC,TRBV9,TRBJ2-1,-,-
CASTSGPPSYEQYF,TGCGCCAGCACAAGCGGGCCACCCTCCTACGAGCAGTACTTC,TRBV5-1,TRBJ2-7,-,once
CASSGAGSSYNEQFF,TGTGCCAGCAGTGGAGCGGGAAGCTCCTACAATGAGCAGTTCTTC,TRBV25-1,TRBJ2-1,TRBD2,-
CASSPGSGYTF,TGCGCCAGCAGCCCCGGTTCGGGCTACACCTTC,TRBV4-1,TRBJ1-2,-,-
CASSDLGLNQPQHF,TGTGCCAGCAGTGATTTGGGCCTCAATCAGCCCCAGCATTTT,TRBV2,TRBJ1-5,-,-
CASSLEKQGWGNTEAFF,TGTGCCAGCAGCTTGGAGAAACAGGGGTGGGGGAACACTGAAGCTTTCTTT,TRBV5-8,TRBJ1-1,TRBD1,-
CASSPSGRELSTDTQYF,TGCGCCAGCAGCCCCTCGGGGCGGGAGCTGAGCACAGATACGCAGTATTTT,TRBV4-3,TRBJ2-3,TRBD2,many
CASTSGGETQYF,TGTGCCAGCACGTCGGGGGGAGAGACCCAGTACTTC,TRBV19,TRBJ2-5,TRBD2,-